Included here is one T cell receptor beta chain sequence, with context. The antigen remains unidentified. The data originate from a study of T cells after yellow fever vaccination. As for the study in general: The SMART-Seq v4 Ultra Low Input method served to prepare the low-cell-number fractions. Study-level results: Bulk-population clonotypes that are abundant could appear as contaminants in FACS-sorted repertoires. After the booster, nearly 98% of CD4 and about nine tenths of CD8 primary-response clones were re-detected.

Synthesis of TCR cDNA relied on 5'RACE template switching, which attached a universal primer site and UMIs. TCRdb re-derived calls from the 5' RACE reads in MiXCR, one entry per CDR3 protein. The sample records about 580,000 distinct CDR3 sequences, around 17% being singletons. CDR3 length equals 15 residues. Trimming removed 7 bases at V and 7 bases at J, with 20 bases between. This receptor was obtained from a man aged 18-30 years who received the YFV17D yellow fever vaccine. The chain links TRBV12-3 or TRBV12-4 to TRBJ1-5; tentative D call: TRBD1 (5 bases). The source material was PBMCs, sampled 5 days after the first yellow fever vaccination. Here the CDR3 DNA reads TGTGCCAGCATTTCCGGACAAGTCGGTAGGCAGCCCCAGCATTTT. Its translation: CASISGQVGRQPQHF.